Given below is one T cell receptor beta chain in context. Its specificity is not known. The CDR3 is 14 amino acids. The V end lost 5 bases, the J end lost 3 bases, and 13 bases lay between the germline ends. The germline CDR1 and CDR2 sequences are PRHDT and FYEKMQ (reference sequence). The sample belongs to a study of long-term antiretroviral therapy in people with HIV. Across the study: First collections came about a decade before the 2015 immediate-ART recommendation.

Study results and limitations: Controls showed broader CDR3 length ranges than did the HIV repertoires.

Survey level was the resolution at which the v3.0 immunoSEQ assay ran. A target of roughly 40,000-50,000 T-cell genomes per sample was set for sequencing. The table came from immunoSEQ multiplex PCR; TCRdb's copy has only in-frame clones and leaves some out. Here the sample spans under 45,000 clones, 80% being singletons. Inclusion required at least two post-ART and at least one pre-ART PBMC samples. The sequence was collected from a man aged 25 to 45 with HIV. The chain is built from TRBV13 and TRBJ2-5, with TRBD2 as a possible D gene (6 bases). The sample was unsorted PBMCs, taken 3.4 years after starting antiretroviral therapy. The CDR3: CASSIREWEETQYF. The CDR3 DNA is TGTGCCAGCAGCATCCGGGAGTGGGAAGAGACCCAGTACTTC. The variable domain in full, completed from reference TRBV13 and TRBJ2-5, reads AAGVIQSPRHLIKEKRETATLKCYPIPRHDTVYWYQQGPGQDPQFLISFYEKMQSDKGSIPDRFSAQQFSDYHSELNMSSLELGDSALYFCASSIREWEETQYFGPGTRLLVL.